Presented here are 15 T cell receptor beta chains from one specimen sequenced in a study of metastatic and nonmetastatic thyroid tumors. TCRdb reanalyzed the PCR reads via MiXCR. The sample lists around 37,000 clones, 20% to 25% occurring once. Before thyroid surgery, none of the patients had received any treatment. Material: blood. The receptors here all came from a female donor with papillary thyroid cancer or a benign thyroid nodule (not recorded which). Some clones in this sample may be carry-over from other donors' samples.

In regard to this clone: It may be a read error: a sequence one base away is much more abundant. The chain carries TRBV2 and TRBJ2-1, with 7 bases identical to TRBD2. Per the germline V gene, CDR1 is SNHLY and CDR2 is FYNNEI. The J segment lost 9 bases and the V segment lost 7 bases, leaving 12 bases of the junction unmatched. CDR3 size: 14 residues. The CDR3 DNA sequence: TGTGCCAGCATTTGGACTAGAGGGAGGGGTGAGCAGTTCTTC. Its protein product is CASIWTRGRGEQFF.

This clone has only a few counts. The chain is built from TRBV27 and TRBJ2-2; D is possibly TRBD1 or TRBD2 (5 bases each). V dropped 4 bases and J dropped 5 bases, with 11 bases sitting between them. The CDR3 spans 14 residues. The V gene's germline CDR1 is MNHEY and CDR2 SMNVEV (reference sequence). The CDR3 loop is CASSSAWGTGELFF. The CDR3 DNA is TGTGCCAGCAGTTCGGCTTGGGGGACCGGGGAGCTGTTTTTT.

This clone came up a few times. The chain is built from TRBV9 and TRBJ2-1; D is unclear. V was shortened by 0 bases and J by 6 bases, with 13 bases between the two germline ends. This CDR3 comprises 15 residues. The germline V gene encodes CDR1 SGDLS and CDR2 YYNGEE. The CDR3 loop reads CASSVGIRPSNEQFF. As DNA, the CDR3 is TGTGCCAGCAGCGTAGGTATACGGCCGAGCAATGAGCAGTTCTTC. The full variable domain, completed using reference TRBV9 and TRBJ2-1, is DSGVTQTPKHLITATGQRVTLRCSPRSGDLSVYWYQQSLDQGLQFLIQYYNGEERAKGNILERFSAQQFPDLHSELNLSSLELGDSALYFCASSVGIRPSNEQFFGPGTRLTVL.

This clone was observed a handful of times. This sequence joins TRBV10-2 and TRBJ2-1, with D possibly matching TRBD1 (5 bases). This CDR3 has 17 residues. V was pared by 0 bases and J by 4 bases, with 16 bases between. Looked up from germline, CDR1 is WSHSY and CDR2 is SAAADI. The CDR3 loop is CASSESGLPTEYNEQFF. The DNA for the CDR3 is TGCGCCAGCAGTGAGTCGGGCCTCCCGACAGAATACAATGAGCAGTTCTTC.

This clone was seen repeatedly, ten times or more. This chain's CDR3 is CASSRGQNTGELFF. In DNA, the CDR3 is TGTGCCAGCAGCCGCGGACAAAACACCGGGGAGCTGTTTTTT. J is TRBJ2-2 and V is TRBV12-3 or TRBV12-4; D perhaps matches TRBD1 (5 bases). The CDR3 has 14 residues. The V end lost 6 bases, the J end lost 2 bases, and 10 bases lay between the germline ends.

The CDR3 is CASSKEGGSYNEQFF. The CDR3 DNA follows: TGTGCCAGCAGCAAGGAGGGGGGGTCCTACAATGAGCAGTTCTTC. V usage is TRBV11-2 and J usage is TRBJ2-1; possibly TRBD2 for D (7 bases). The CDR3 extends over 15 amino acids. Trimming pared 5 bases from V and 1 base from J, leaving 12 bases between. CDR1 is SGHAT, CDR2 FQNNGV, per germline.

This clone has a count of ten or more. The chain carries TRBV24-1 and TRBJ2-2; 9 nucleotides agree with TRBD2. CDR1 and CDR2 (germline): KGHDR, SFDVKD. The J segment lost 0 bases and the V segment lost 8 bases, leaving 6 bases of the junction unmatched. This CDR3 has 16 amino acids. The CDR3 nucleotides are TGTGCCACCAAGGGTAGCGGGAGTTCGAACACCGGGGAGCTGTTTTTT. Encoded protein: CATKGSGSSNTGELFF.

This clone was detected ten times or more. The rearrangement links TRBV2 to TRBJ2-3; the D is unclear. This CDR3 is built from 12 residues. Germline values: CDR1 SNHLY, CDR2 FYNNEI. CDR3 amino acids: CASALGTDTQYF. The CDR3 DNA follows: TGTGCTTCGGCCCTGGGCACAGATACGCAGTATTTT.

This clone has only a few counts. The chain is built from TRBV20-1 and TRBJ2-1, with 8 nucleotides matching TRBD1. The CDR3 loop spans 14 amino acids. The germline CDR1 and CDR2 sequences are DFQATT and SNEGSKA (reference sequence). V lost 3 bases to trimming and J lost 3 bases; unmatched junction nucleotides: 4. The CDR3 region is CSARDGTGYNEQFF. CDR3 in DNA: TGCAGTGCTAGGGACGGGACAGGCTACAATGAGCAGTTCTTC.

The gene calls are TRBV7-8 and TRBJ1-2; D may be TRBD1 (5 bases). The CDR3 length is 13 residues. The germline CDR1 and CDR2 sequences are SGHVS and FQNEAQ. Between the trimmed V and J ends, which lost 7 bases and 7 bases, there was a span of 16 bases. CDR3 DNA sequence: TGTGCCAGCATTGACCAGGGTGCGCTTGGCTACACCTTC. Its protein is CASIDQGALGYTF.

The gene calls are TRBV20-1 and TRBJ2-5, with D perhaps TRBD2 (6 bases). Germline CDR1 and CDR2: DFQATT and SNEGSKA (reference sequence). This CDR3 is built from 13 residues. Trimming removed 3 bases from V and 4 bases from J, with 12 bases in between. CDR3 loop: CSASGIGGETQYF. The CDR3 DNA reads TGCAGTGCTAGCGGGATCGGGGGAGAGACCCAGTACTTC.

This clone appeared many times. The chain combines TRBV5-4 with TRBJ2-7, with 10 bases identical to TRBD2. The V gene end was trimmed by 3 bases and the J gene end by 11 bases; junction bases not matched to a gene: 11. Germline V gives CDR1 SGHNT, CDR2 YYREEE (reference sequence). The CDR3 totals 14 residues. CDR3 region: CASSSTGTSETEYF. DNA for the CDR3: TGTGCCAGCAGCTCCACCGGGACTAGCGAGACAGAGTACTTC. Filled out from reference TRBV5-4 and TRBJ2-7, the complete variable domain reads ETGVTQSPTHLIKTRGQQVTLRCSSQSGHNTVSWYQQALGQGPQFIFQYYREEENGRGNFPPRFSGLQFPNYSSELNVNALELDDSALYLCASSSTGTSETEYFGPGTRLTVT.

Within the sample, this clone is medium-sized. The rearrangement uses TRBV7-2 and TRBJ2-7; 8 nucleotides match TRBD1. CDR1 SGHTA and CDR2 FQGNSA come from the germline V gene. Unmatched junction bases numbered 4, after V lost 5 bases and J lost 7 bases. CDR3 length equals 12 residues. Here the CDR3 DNA reads TGTGCCAGCAGCCCAGGACAGGGAGAGCAGTACTTC. Protein product: CASSPGQGEQYF.

This clone was found a few times. This may come from a read error, since a much larger clone is one base off. The chain carries TRBV3-1 and TRBJ2-7; D gene unclear. Trimming stripped 1 base from V and 6 bases from J, with 10 bases between. In germline, CDR1 is LGHDT, CDR2 YNNKEL (reference sequence). The CDR3 extends over 13 amino acids. Here the CDR3 reads CASSQGWLPEQYF. The CDR3 DNA follows: TGTGCCAGCAGCCAAGGGTGGTTGCCCGAGCAGTACTTC.

This clone was picked up many times. This sequence joins TRBV19 and TRBJ1-4, with 8 bases aligning to TRBD1. The CDR3 is made up of 17 amino acids. Trimming removed 4 bases from V and 0 bases from J; junction bases left unmatched: 7. Germline V CDR1 and CDR2: LNHDA, SQIVND (reference sequence). The CDR3 DNA reads TGTGCCAGTAGTAGACAGGGGTACGGGGCAACTAATGAAAAACTGTTTTTT. This translates into CASSRQGYGATNEKLFF.